This T cell receptor (beta chain) was obtained from a study of shared clonotypes between healthy human individuals. This clone was recorded only once. Assay execution took place at the deep level. It was across several immunoSEQ plates that each subset's genomic DNA was evenly split. Clones were read by immunoSEQ multiplex PCR, and TCRdb kept only the in-frame ones, dropping some. The data contain 800,000 to 950,000 clones, about 96% of them singletons. This CDR3 contains 13 residues. Germline V CDR1 and CDR2: MNHNY, SVGAGI (reference sequence). The junction had 2 bases not matched to a gene; V was cut back by 4 bases and J by 2 bases. Positive CCR7 selection of CD45RO-negative cells yielded the naive CD8 cells, and terminally differentiated effector memory CD45RA+ cells were excluded.

This receptor was identified in a man aged 30 to 39 in good health. Sequencing used naive CD8+ T cells sorted from blood. V and J are TRBV6-6 and TRBJ2-7; 7 bases fit TRBD1. CDR3: CASSWGQTYEQYF. The CDR3 DNA is TGTGCCAGCAGTTGGGGACAGACCTACGAGCAGTACTTC.